This TCR beta chain stems from a study of Tregs in tolerant kidney transplant recipients. Measured with immunoSEQ multiplex PCR; TCRdb has only the in-frame clones, and not every one. Among some 110,000 clones, about 90% were seen once, and the ten largest hold more than 0.5%. Unstimulated regulatory T cells (CD4+CD25+CD127-), CD4+CD25- non-regulatory cells, CD4 and CD8 cells were FACS-sorted from thawed PBMCs. The V gene's germline CDR1 is SGDLS and CDR2 YYNGEE. The CDR3 totals 14 residues. The V gene lost 9 bases and the J gene lost 0 bases, with 13 bases spanning the gap. The gene calls are TRBV9 and TRBJ1-5; D remains ambiguous. Sequencing input: CD4+ T cells from blood. The clonotype was recovered from a human donor in good health. The CDR3 loop reads CATVDTTSNQPQHF. CDR3 DNA: TGTGCCACCGTCGACACAACTAGCAATCAGCCCCAGCATTTT.